These 15 T cell receptor beta chains were sequenced from one sample in a study of blood T cell repertoires in COVID-19. The repertoire was sequenced with immunoSEQ multiplex PCR; TCRdb's copy has only in-frame clones and lacks some. The table lists 150,000 to 190,000 clones, approximately 86% of them singletons, with about 2.5% in the top ten. Sequenced material: peripheral blood. The receptor set was obtained from an older woman with acute or convalescent COVID-19.

The genes are TRBV5-6 and TRBJ1-1; no clear D gene. The CDR3 has 15 amino acids. Germline V gene data show CDR1 as SGHDT and CDR2 as YYEEEE. Trimming removed 5 bases from V and 5 bases from J, with 19 bases in between. The CDR3 here is CASRPNIRRRTEAFF. Here the CDR3 DNA reads TGTGCCAGCAGGCCGAATATCCGAAGGCGGACTGAAGCTTTCTTT.

J is TRBJ2-2 and V is TRBV12-5, with no clear D. Germline V lookup: CDR1 LGHNT, CDR2 FRNRAP. V shed 2 bases and J shed 5 bases, with 6 bases lying between them. The CDR3 totals 13 residues. In DNA form, the CDR3 reads TGTGCTAGTGGTTTGATTATGACCGGGGAGCTGTTTTTT. Amino acid sequence: CASGLIMTGELFF.

The chain employs TRBV4-3 and TRBJ1-3, with 7 bases fitting TRBD1. The germline V gene encodes CDR1 LGHNA and CDR2 YSLEER. The CDR3 runs to 17 residues. With 2 bases clipped from V and 0 bases from J, the junction kept 7 bases outside the gene matches. The CDR3 DNA is TGCGCCAGCAGCCAAAGGTCCCGGGACAGCTCTGGAAACACCATATATTTT. Its translation is CASSQRSRDSSGNTIYF.

This chain links TRBV27 with TRBJ1-1; maybe TRBD1 (5 bases). The CDR3 is 13 residues long. Trimming cost V 6 bases and J 2 bases, with 10 bases left between them. Germline V CDR1 and CDR2: MNHEY, SMNVEV (reference sequence). The DNA of the CDR3 is TGTGCCAGCAGCACCCAGGGTAACACTGAAGCTTTCTTT. This codes for CASSTQGNTEAFF.

CDR3 in DNA: TGTGCCAGCAGGACCCTTGGACAGAGCTCTGGAAACACCATATATTTT. Encoded protein: CASRTLGQSSGNTIYF. The V call is TRBV28, the J call TRBJ1-3, with D tentatively TRBD1 (6 bases). The length of the CDR3 is 16 residues. The germline CDR1 and CDR2 sequences are MDHEN and SYDVKM. The V gene lost 6 bases and the J gene lost 0 bases, with 15 bases spanning the gap.

The chain combines TRBV2 with TRBJ2-3, with TRBD2 as a possible D gene (5 bases). The CDR3 is 17 residues long. Germline assignment: CDR1 SNHLY and CDR2 FYNNEI. V lost 5 bases and J lost 0, with 18 bases in between. The DNA for the CDR3 is TGTGCCAGCAGTACTCCGGTGAGGGTGGTAAGCACAGATACGCAGTATTTT. Translating it yields CASSTPVRVVSTDTQYF.

The chain employs TRBV25-1 and TRBJ2-7, with D possibly TRBD1 on 5 matching bases. This CDR3 has 14 amino acids. The ends were cut back, 1 base at V and 3 bases at J, with 10 bases in the middle. Germline CDR1 and CDR2: MGHDK and SYGVNS. The chain's CDR3 is CASSESQGFYEQYF. The DNA of the CDR3 is TGTGCCAGCAGTGAATCCCAGGGATTCTACGAGCAGTACTTC.

This chain uses TRBV5-5 with TRBJ2-3; 10 positions match TRBD1. The length of the CDR3 is 18 residues. Trimming removed 4 bases from V and 1 base from J; junction bases left unmatched: 12. The V gene's germline CDR1 is SGHKS and CDR2 YYEKEE (reference sequence). CDR3 region: CASSREFTGTGGTDTQYF. The CDR3 DNA reads TGTGCCAGCAGCCGTGAATTTACCGGGACAGGGGGCACAGATACGCAGTATTTT.

This sequence joins TRBV6-4 and TRBJ1-1; the match to TRBD1 covers 7 bases. Germline loops: CDR1 MRHNA, CDR2 SNTAGT. Losses at the gene ends were 4 bases for V and 7 bases for J; bases not matched to a gene: 9. CDR3 length equals 14 residues. The CDR3 bases are TGTGCCAGCAGTGGAGGGGGCGCGTGGGGTGAAGCTTTCTTT. Protein: CASSGGGAWGEAFF.

The V call is TRBV19, the J call TRBJ2-2; D is undetermined. The V gene lost 6 bases and the J gene lost 3 bases, with 11 bases spanning the gap. This CDR3 comprises 14 residues. Looked up from germline, CDR1 is LNHDA and CDR2 is SQIVND (reference sequence). CDR3 sequence reads: CASRSLQDTGELFF. The CDR3 bases are TGTGCCAGTAGGAGCCTCCAGGACACCGGGGAGCTGTTTTTT.

V gene TRBV27 combines with J gene TRBJ1-1, with a weak D call TRBD1 (5 bases). The ends were cut back, 2 bases at V and 2 bases at J, with 15 bases in the middle. CDR3 size: 16 residues. Germline V gene lookup returns CDR1 MNHEY and CDR2 SMNVEV (reference sequence). Here the CDR3 reads CASSLQLGLGNTEAFF. The DNA for the CDR3 is TGTGCCAGCAGTTTACAGTTGGGGCTTGGAAACACTGAAGCTTTCTTT.

This clone was observed a single time. The DNA of the CDR3 is TGTGCCAGCAGCATTAGCCTTCTCTCCTATAATTCACCCCTCCACTTT. This encodes CASSISLLSYNSPLHF. The chain employs TRBV11-2 and TRBJ1-6; unclear D gene. Trimming took off 5 bases at V and 0 bases at J, with 11 bases between the two ends. The CDR3 totals 16 residues. CDR1 SGHAT and CDR2 FQNNGV come from the germline V gene.

This rearrangement joins TRBV7-2 to TRBJ1-5, with TRBD1 as a possible D gene (5 bases). Germline V CDR1 and CDR2: SGHTA, FQGNSA. Trimming took off 3 bases at V and 3 bases at J, with 9 bases between the two ends. The CDR3 runs 14 residues. The CDR3 DNA reads as TGTGCCAGCAGCTTGACGGGGGACAATCAGCCCCAGCATTTT. Translation: CASSLTGDNQPQHF. The variable domain in full, completed from reference TRBV7-2 and TRBJ1-5, reads GAGVSQSPSNKVTEKGKDVELRCDPISGHTALYWYRQSLGQGLEFLIYFQGNSAPDKSGLPSDRFSAERTGGSVSTLTIQRTQQEDSAVYLCASSLTGDNQPQHFGDGTRLSIL.

The rearrangement uses TRBV19 and TRBJ1-5, with D maybe TRBD1 (6 bases). Germline V gene sequence: CDR1 LNHDA, CDR2 SQIVND (reference sequence). Trimming shortened V by 11 bases and J by 9 bases, and 11 bases separated the two germline ends. The CDR3 covers 10 residues. CDR3 DNA sequence: TGTGCCGGGGGGGGCATGCCCCAGCATTTT. Protein: CAGGGMPQHF.

This chain's CDR3 is CASSRRDIASGNTIYF. Written as DNA, the CDR3 is TGTGCCAGCAGTCGAAGGGACATTGCCTCTGGAAACACCATATATTTT. This sequence joins TRBV2 and TRBJ1-3, with D possibly matching TRBD1 (6 bases). The CDR3 totals 16 residues. Germline assignment: CDR1 SNHLY and CDR2 FYNNEI. Trimming stripped 5 bases from V and 0 bases from J, with 14 bases between.